What follows are 32 T cell receptor beta chains derived from one specimen sequenced in a study of monozygotic twins with inflammatory bowel disease. One entry per CDR3 protein, without DNA, is what TCRdb gives after re-calling the 5' RACE reads. The sample includes around 450,000 distinct CDR3 sequences. Specimen: blood. The receptors were gathered from a human donor with ulcerative colitis or Crohn's disease, or a healthy co-twin of an affected twin (not recorded which).

This rearrangement joins TRBV6-2 or TRBV6-3 to TRBJ1-1; the TCRdb D gene call, TRBD1, has no DNA to confirm it. In germline, CDR1 is MNHEY, CDR2 SVGEGT. This CDR3 contains 14 residues. The CDR3: CASSRGTAYTEAFF.

The V gene is TRBV29-1, the J gene TRBJ1-2; the TCRdb D gene call, TRBD1, has no DNA to confirm it. There are 13 residues in the CDR3. Germline V lookup: CDR1 SQVTM, CDR2 ANQGSEA. This CDR3 is CSVGQGVGNGYTF.

The genes are TRBV3-1 and TRBJ2-5; without DNA, the TCRdb call of TRBD1 cannot be checked. The CDR3 runs 14 residues. Germline V gene sequence: CDR1 LGHDT, CDR2 YNNKEL (reference sequence). This CDR3 reads CASSQGGTPETQYF.

The chain is built from TRBV18 and TRBJ1-2; TCRdb calls TRBD1, which cannot be checked without DNA. This CDR3 is built from 16 residues. Per the germline V gene, CDR1 is KGHSH and CDR2 is LQKENI. This chain's CDR3 is CASSHNRPGQGYGYTF.

The V gene is TRBV5-5, the J gene TRBJ1-5; TCRdb lists TRBD1, though no DNA is available to test this call. The germline CDR1 and CDR2 sequences are SGHKS and YYEKEE (reference sequence). The CDR3 is 15 amino acids. CDR3 loop: CASSWGTGGVQPQHF.

The J gene is TRBJ2-1, the V gene TRBV7-2; TCRdb calls TRBD1, which cannot be checked without DNA. Germline CDR1 reads SGHTA; CDR2 reads FQGNSA. The CDR3 consists of 15 residues. This chain's CDR3 is CASSFRGGSYNEQFF. The variable domain in full, completed from reference TRBV7-2 and TRBJ2-1, reads GAGVSQSPSNKVTEKGKDVELRCDPISGHTALYWYRQSLGQGLEFLIYFQGNSAPDKSGLPSDRFSAERTGGSVSTLTIQRTQQEDSAVYLCASSFRGGSYNEQFFGPGTRLTVL.

The J gene is TRBJ1-2, the V gene TRBV6-4. The CDR3 spans 13 residues. Germline CDR1 reads MRHNA; CDR2 reads SNTAGT. CDR3 amino acids: CASSPTGPYGYTF.

V is TRBV7-3 and J is TRBJ2-3; TCRdb proposes TRBD2, but this gene call is untestable without DNA. CDR3 length: 17 amino acids. Germline-derived CDR1 and CDR2 are SGHTA and FQGTGA. CDR3 residues: CASSLGLAGGLTDTQYF.

This chain links TRBV7-2 with TRBJ2-1; the D call of TRBD2 rests on TCRdb alone, since no DNA is present to check it. In germline, CDR1 is SGHTA, CDR2 FQGNSA. The CDR3 has 15 residues. The chain's CDR3 is CASSLGGLAGGEQFF.

The gene calls are TRBV5-5 and TRBJ2-2; TCRdb selects TRBD1, and the lack of DNA leaves this call unchecked. CDR1 SGHKS and CDR2 YYEKEE come from the germline V gene (reference sequence). This CDR3 is 16 amino acids long. The CDR3 is CASSLWDSPITGELFF.

The chain links TRBV29-1 to TRBJ2-1; the D call of TRBD1 rests on TCRdb alone, since no DNA is present to check it. Germline-derived CDR1 and CDR2 are SQVTM and ANQGSEA. The CDR3 runs to 12 residues. The chain's CDR3 is CSVEGGRQWQFF.

The rearrangement links TRBV7-8 to TRBJ2-7; the TCRdb D gene call, TRBD2, has no DNA to confirm it. This CDR3 comprises 14 residues. Germline lookup yields CDR1 SGHVS and CDR2 FQNEAQ. The CDR3 here is CASSPYGGGYEQYF.

The chain combines TRBV19 with TRBJ2-2; the D gene TCRdb calls, TRBD1, cannot be checked with no DNA. Germline CDR1 reads LNHDA; CDR2 reads SQIVND (reference sequence). There are 15 residues in the CDR3. CDR3 region: CASTSFGTGPGELFF.

The rearrangement uses TRBV29-1 and TRBJ2-3. CDR1 is SQVTM and CDR2 is ANQGSEA in the germline V gene. This CDR3 region has 16 residues. The CDR3 reads CSVNPDLGSSTDTQYF.

The chain links TRBV25-1 to TRBJ1-1; TCRdb returns TRBD1, unconfirmable since there is no DNA. CDR1 is MGHDK and CDR2 is SYGVNS in the germline V gene. The CDR3 contains 16 residues. The CDR3 sequence is CASSDYLTGTNTEAFF.

This chain joins TRBV29-1 and TRBJ2-1; TCRdb lists TRBD2, though no DNA is available to test this call. Per germline, CDR1 SQVTM and CDR2 ANQGSEA. This CDR3 region has 13 residues. The CDR3 reads CSVALRTSGALLF.

The chain couples TRBV7-2 to TRBJ2-1; absent DNA, TCRdb's TRBD2 call cannot be checked. This CDR3 spans 16 amino acids. The germline V gene encodes CDR1 SGHTA and CDR2 FQGNSA. CDR3: CASSQAPTSGSNEQFF.

The genes are TRBV6-2 or TRBV6-3 and TRBJ2-1; TCRdb proposes TRBD1, but this gene call is untestable without DNA. The length of the CDR3 is 19 residues. Germline V gives CDR1 MNHEY, CDR2 SVGEGT. The CDR3: CASGFSGTGGQGSYNEQFF.

V is TRBV5-6 and J is TRBJ2-5; TCRdb indicates TRBD2, and absent DNA this call remains unverified. Looked up from germline, CDR1 is SGHDT and CDR2 is YYEEEE. CDR3 length: 16 amino acids. The CDR3 spells CASSVRSLPPRETQYF.

The chain joins TRBV7-2 to TRBJ2-7. The CDR3 totals 15 residues. Per germline, CDR1 SGHTA and CDR2 FQGNSA. CDR3 in amino acids: CASSFGYSNSYEQYF.

The genes are TRBV7-2 and TRBJ2-7; TCRdb proposes TRBD2, but this gene call is untestable without DNA. CDR3 size: 12 residues. Germline V gene sequence: CDR1 SGHTA, CDR2 FQGNSA. CDR3 amino acids: CASTEGGSEQYF. The full variable domain, in which reference TRBV7-2 and TRBJ2-7 provide the parts outside the CDR3, is GAGVSQSPSNKVTEKGKDVELRCDPISGHTALYWYRQSLGQGLEFLIYFQGNSAPDKSGLPSDRFSAERTGGSVSTLTIQRTQQEDSAVYLCASTEGGSEQYFGPGTRLTVT.

The chain uses TRBV19 and TRBJ1-1. This CDR3 region has 13 residues. The germline gives CDR1 LNHDA, CDR2 SQIVND (reference sequence). CDR3 in amino acids: CASSQGVLTEAFF.

The CDR3 sequence: CASSRRTSGGQDTQYF. The V call is TRBV3-1, the J call TRBJ2-3; without DNA, the TCRdb call of TRBD2 cannot be checked. Looked up from germline, CDR1 is LGHDT and CDR2 is YNNKEL (reference sequence). The CDR3 consists of 16 residues.

The chain recombines TRBV2 with TRBJ1-5; TCRdb reports TRBD1, a call that lacks DNA to check it against. The CDR3 loop spans 13 amino acids. CDR1 and CDR2 (germline): SNHLY, FYNNEI. CDR3 loop: CASSGQPNQPQHF.

The rearrangement uses TRBV7-9 and TRBJ2-5; the D call from TCRdb, TRBD2, cannot be confirmed without DNA. CDR1 SEHNR and CDR2 FQNEAQ come from the germline V gene (reference sequence). This CDR3 contains 13 residues. CDR3 loop: CASSSLADETQYF.

The rearrangement links TRBV25-1 to TRBJ2-7; TCRdb outputs TRBD2, but without DNA this stays unchecked. The CDR3 totals 16 residues. Per the germline V gene, CDR1 is MGHDK and CDR2 is SYGVNS. The CDR3 sequence is CASSEMASGHSYEQYF.

The gene calls are TRBV28 and TRBJ2-2; the TCRdb D gene call, TRBD2, has no DNA to confirm it. CDR1 is MDHEN, CDR2 SYDVKM, per germline. This CDR3 is 14 amino acids long. Here the CDR3 reads CASSLHGRSGELFF.

The V call is TRBV27, the J call TRBJ2-4; the D gene TCRdb calls, TRBD2, cannot be checked with no DNA. Germline V gives CDR1 MNHEY, CDR2 SMNVEV (reference sequence). The CDR3 is 14 amino acids. The CDR3 protein is CASSSRDSRNIQYF.

The V and J genes are TRBV2 and TRBJ2-7; TCRdb's D gene call, TRBD1, goes unchecked for lack of DNA. The CDR3 spans 16 residues. Germline loops: CDR1 SNHLY, CDR2 FYNNEI. The CDR3 is CASRMTRDRNSYEQYF.

The genes are TRBV7-8 and TRBJ2-3; there is no DNA to check the TCRdb D call of TRBD2. The germline gives CDR1 SGHVS, CDR2 FQNEAQ. This CDR3 has 19 amino acids. This CDR3 is CASSGELRLAGGGPDTQYF.

The chain uses TRBV7-9 and TRBJ2-6; as DNA is missing, the TRBD2 call by TCRdb cannot be tested. The CDR3 is made up of 17 amino acids. The germline V gene has CDR1 SEHNR and CDR2 FQNEAQ (reference sequence). The CDR3 reads CASSLKGPLSGANVLTF.

The chain couples TRBV5-1 to TRBJ2-1; checking the TCRdb D call of TRBD2 is not possible without DNA. Germline V gene lookup returns CDR1 SGHRS and CDR2 YFSETQ. The CDR3 length is 19 residues. This CDR3 is CASSSAGTSGSKTRGEQFF.